The sequence of this T cell receptor beta chain was determined in a study of blood T cell repertoires in COVID-19. Looking at the study overall: From the United States, Italy and Spain came samples of acute and convalescent COVID-19.

CDR1 is SGHRS and CDR2 is YFSETQ in the germline V gene. Trimming left V 0 bases short and J 2 bases short, with 11 bases between. The CDR3 has 15 amino acids. Original data processing: Estimation of nucleated cell counts relied on the amplification of reference gene primers. Sequencing used immunoSEQ multiplex PCR; TCRdb keeps in-frame clones, though not all of them. V and J calls plus clone size are reproduced from that table; the DNA served to infer D and trimming. The sample lists about 150,000 clones, about four fifths occurring once. Sequenced input: peripheral blood. The chain links TRBV5-1 to TRBJ2-5; no clear D gene. This sequence originates from a woman older than 75 with acute or convalescent COVID-19. This chain's CDR3 is CASSLAIRSQETQYF. CDR3 nucleotide sequence: TGCGCCAGCAGCTTGGCCATTAGGAGTCAAGAGACCCAGTACTTC.